Below are 23 T cell receptor beta chains sequenced from a single sample in a study of blood T cell repertoires in COVID-19. TCRdb's copy holds only in-frame clones and misses some; the assay was immunoSEQ multiplex PCR. The data contain 81,000 or so clones, about 82% of them singletons. Sequenced: peripheral blood. These receptors were collected from a woman in her 70s with active or convalescent COVID-19.

The V call is TRBV5-6, the J call TRBJ2-1, with D possibly being TRBD1 (6 bases). The CDR3 totals 16 residues. Germline-derived CDR1 and CDR2 are SGHDT and YYEEEE. V lost 0 bases and J 8 bases, leaving 18 bases between the germline ends. CDR3 loop: CASSLVGAREGDEQFF. DNA for the CDR3: TGTGCCAGCAGCTTGGTGGGGGCCCGGGAAGGGGATGAGCAGTTCTTC.

This clone was seen only once. The chain couples TRBV10-3 to TRBJ2-3; 7 bases fit TRBD2. Germline V gene data show CDR1 as ENHRY and CDR2 as SYGVKD. The trim removed 3 bases at V and 1 base at J, leaving 4 bases unmatched. The CDR3 length is 15 residues. CDR3 in amino acids: CAISDVGGGTDTQYF. Written as DNA, the CDR3 is TGTGCCATCAGTGACGTGGGGGGGGGCACAGATACGCAGTATTTT.

This clone showed up just a few times. The chain combines TRBV3-1 (or the pseudogene TRBV3-2) with TRBJ2-3, with 11 bases identical to TRBD2. With 1 base clipped from V and 3 bases from J, the junction kept 12 bases outside the gene matches. Germline loops: CDR1 LGHDT, CDR2 YNNKEL (reference sequence). The CDR3 sequence is 19 residues long. CDR3 protein: CASSQGYGLASGGTDTQYF. Here the CDR3 DNA reads TGTGCCAGCAGCCAAGGCTATGGCTTGGCTAGCGGGGGGACAGATACGCAGTATTTT.

The genes are TRBV7-9 and TRBJ2-3; possibly TRBD2 for D (6 bases). V was shortened by 6 bases and J by 2 bases, with 18 bases between the two germline ends. Per germline, CDR1 SEHNR and CDR2 FQNEAQ (reference sequence). The CDR3 has 16 amino acids. CDR3: CASSSGRSGITDTQYF. CDR3 nucleotides: TGTGCCAGCAGTTCCGGGAGATCAGGGATCACAGATACGCAGTATTTT.

This clone showed up just a few times. This chain joins TRBV4-1 and TRBJ2-1, with D uncertain. V was clipped by 1 base and J by 8 bases, with 12 bases between them. Germline V gene sequence: CDR1 MGHRA, CDR2 YSYEKL. The CDR3 has 14 amino acids. CDR3 protein: CASSQGQLYDEQFF. For the CDR3, the DNA is TGCGCCAGCAGCCAAGGACAACTTTACGATGAGCAGTTCTTC.

This clone has only a few counts. This chain links TRBV5-1 with TRBJ1-2; 7 bases align to TRBD1. CDR1 and CDR2 (germline): SGHRS, YFSETQ. After removal of 4 bases from V and 1 base from J, the junction contained 13 bases not matched to a gene. This CDR3 spans 17 amino acids. CDR3 DNA: TGCGCCAGCAGCGCGAGAGTTACAGGGGCCTATAACTATGGCTACACCTTC. Protein: CASSARVTGAYNYGYTF.

The chain employs TRBV5-1 and TRBJ2-5, with D possibly TRBD2 on 6 matching bases. The germline gives CDR1 SGHRS, CDR2 YFSETQ. CDR3 length: 15 amino acids. V was pared by 0 bases and J by 5 bases, with 14 bases between. This chain's CDR3 is CASSLASGGVETQYF. The CDR3 nucleotides are TGCGCCAGCAGCTTGGCCTCCGGAGGGGTGGAGACCCAGTACTTC.

J is TRBJ1-1 and V is TRBV7-9; 10 bases agree with TRBD1. Germline CDR1 is SEHNR and CDR2 is FQNEAQ (reference sequence). CDR3 length equals 14 residues. Trimming took 2 bases from V and 8 from J; bases not matched to a gene: 5. CDR3 sequence: CASSLRRQGAEAFF. CDR3 nucleotide sequence: TGTGCCAGCAGCTTAAGGAGACAGGGGGCCGAAGCTTTCTTT.

The chain combines TRBV11-2 with TRBJ2-3; D not resolved. There are 15 residues in the CDR3. V was clipped by 5 bases and J by 4 bases, with 16 bases between them. Germline CDR1 is SGHAT and CDR2 is FQNNGV. CDR3 sequence reads: CASSGSALVSDTQYF. In DNA, the CDR3 is TGTGCCAGCAGCGGCAGCGCGTTGGTCTCAGATACGCAGTATTTT.

The J gene is TRBJ2-7, the V gene TRBV3-1 (or the pseudogene TRBV3-2); 9 bases map to TRBD2. Germline V gene data show CDR1 as LGHDT and CDR2 as YNNKEL (reference sequence). V shed 1 base and J 0 bases; nucleotides not matched to a gene: 4. The CDR3 totals 16 residues. CDR3 nucleotides: TGTGCCAGCAGCCAAGGGCTAGCGGGGAACTCCTACGAGCAGTACTTC. Its translation is CASSQGLAGNSYEQYF.

This clone has just a few counts. The chain is built from TRBV6-6 and TRBJ1-2, with 8 bases fitting TRBD1. The CDR3 extends over 13 amino acids. Unmatched junction bases numbered 5, after V lost 7 bases and J lost 4 bases. Germline assignment: CDR1 MNHNY and CDR2 SVGAGI (reference sequence). CDR3 loop: CASIAGGGYGYTF. CDR3 bases: TGTGCCAGCATCGCAGGGGGCGGCTATGGCTACACCTTC.

The V call is TRBV4-1, the J call TRBJ2-7; weak D call: TRBD1 (5 bases). V was shortened by 0 bases and J by 6 bases, with 15 bases between the two germline ends. This CDR3 region has 15 residues. Germline values: CDR1 MGHRA, CDR2 YSYEKL. The CDR3, as DNA: TGCGCCAGCAGCCAAGATTGGGCAGGGTCGAGCGAGCAGTACTTC. It encodes CASSQDWAGSSEQYF.

The chain is built from TRBV2 and TRBJ2-5; D is uncertain. The ends were cut back, 4 bases at V and 3 bases at J, with 9 bases in the middle. The CDR3 loop spans 13 amino acids. Germline CDR1 and CDR2: SNHLY and FYNNEI. CDR3 in amino acids: CASSARREETQYF. The CDR3 nucleotides read TGTGCCAGCAGTGCCAGGCGAGAAGAGACCCAGTACTTC.

This chain links TRBV28 with TRBJ2-7, with TRBD2 matching over 12 bases. Germline V lookup: CDR1 MDHEN, CDR2 SYDVKM. This CDR3 has 20 residues. The junction had 18 bases not matched to a gene; V was cut back by 6 bases and J by 0 bases. CDR3 sequence (DNA): TGTGCCAGCAGCCCCCTCCAACCCCGACTAGCGGGGGTGCACTCCTACGAGCAGTACTTC. Translated: CASSPLQPRLAGVHSYEQYF.

This clone has just one count. The V call is TRBV6-5, the J call TRBJ1-2; weak D call: TRBD1 (6 bases). Trimming shortened V by 6 bases and J by 0 bases, and 8 bases separated the two germline ends. CDR1 MNHEY and CDR2 SVGAGI come from the germline V gene. This CDR3 is 13 amino acids long. CDR3 protein: CASRTGSNYGYTF. The DNA of the CDR3 is TGTGCCAGCAGAACAGGGTCTAACTATGGCTACACCTTC.

The chain uses TRBV6-5 and TRBJ1-5; the match to TRBD1 covers 8 bases. Per the germline V gene, CDR1 is MNHEY and CDR2 is SVGAGI. Trimming cost V 7 bases and J 3 bases; bases outside gene matches: 5. This CDR3 is 14 amino acids long. CDR3 sequence (DNA): TGTGCCAGCACCTTGACAGGGGACAATCAGCCCCAGCATTTT. Translating it yields CASTLTGDNQPQHF.

The CDR3 reads CASSNDRGGEQYF. In nucleotides, the CDR3 is TGTGCCAGCAGTAACGACAGGGGCGGAGAGCAGTACTTC. The V call is TRBV6-5, the J call TRBJ2-7; 8 nucleotides align to TRBD1. The CDR3 loop spans 13 amino acids. The germline CDR1 and CDR2 sequences are MNHEY and SVGAGI. V trimming: 5 bases; J trimming: 7 bases; junction bases outside the gene matches: 7.

The V gene is TRBV7-9, the J gene TRBJ2-7, with 7 bases lining up with TRBD2. Germline CDR1 SEHNR, CDR2 FQNEAQ (reference sequence). The CDR3 sequence is 15 residues long. Losses at the gene ends were 5 bases for V and 0 bases for J; bases not matched to a gene: 7. CDR3 DNA sequence: TGTGCCAGCAGCCAATTCCGGGACTACTCCTACGAGCAGTACTTC. This codes for CASSQFRDYSYEQYF.

The CDR3 nucleotides are TGTGCCAGCCGCCCTAGCGGGGGGAGTAATGAGCAGTTCTTC. The encoded protein is CASRPSGGSNEQFF. The chain combines TRBV6-2 or TRBV6-3 with TRBJ2-1; 11 nucleotides align to TRBD2. Germline values: CDR1 MNHEY, CDR2 SVGEGT. V was clipped by 8 bases and J by 7 bases; unmatched bases: 7. The CDR3 loop spans 14 amino acids.

V gene TRBV12-3 or TRBV12-4 combines with J gene TRBJ1-2; D is undetermined. The CDR3 contains 13 residues. Trimming removed 6 bases at V and 8 bases at J, with 16 bases between. The CDR3 here is CASSPAGDRGYTF. DNA for the CDR3: TGTGCCAGCAGCCCAGCCGGGGATAGAGGCTACACCTTC.

The chain is built from TRBV10-3 and TRBJ1-1, with D tentatively TRBD1 (5 bases). V was trimmed by 3 bases and J by 1 base, leaving 9 bases between them. Per germline, CDR1 ENHRY and CDR2 SYGVKD. This CDR3 region has 14 residues. This CDR3 reads CAISDRQGNTEAFF. In DNA, the CDR3 is TGTGCCATCAGTGACAGGCAGGGGAACACTGAAGCTTTCTTT.

The chain recombines TRBV5-4 with TRBJ1-3, with D possibly matching TRBD1 (5 bases). Germline CDR1 SGHNT, CDR2 YYREEE (reference sequence). Trimming pared 0 bases from V and 1 base from J, leaving 5 bases between. This CDR3 has 14 amino acids. This CDR3 is CASSLEGSGNTIYF. Written as DNA, the CDR3 is TGTGCCAGCAGCTTGGAGGGGTCTGGAAACACCATATATTTT.

In this sample, this clone turned up a few times. V usage is TRBV9 and J usage is TRBJ2-2; D gene uncertain. V was pared by 4 bases and J by 4 bases, with 14 bases between. Germline CDR1 reads SGDLS; CDR2 reads YYNGEE. The CDR3 covers 15 residues. DNA of the CDR3: TGTGCCAGCAGCCGCTTACAGAGTAGCACCGGGGAGCTGTTTTTT. Amino acids: CASSRLQSSTGELFF.